This is a list of T cell receptor beta chains from one sample in a study of CD8+CD57+ T cells in acquired aplastic anemia. Using its own MiXCR run on the reads, TCRdb lists one record per CDR3 protein. The table includes approximately 200,000 distinct CDR3 sequences, about 59% detected once. The sequencing sample was made of sorted CD4+, CD8+, or CD8+CD57+ T cells (not recorded which) from PBMCs. The source is a human donor in good health. CDR3s include the opening cysteine and the closing phenylalanine or tryptophan. A D gene is named only where the DNA matches it firmly. Size tells how often a clone was seen (once, few, many) or the class of an expanded clone, and some rows leave it out.

clone size	J gene	D gene	V gene	CDR3 protein	CDR3 DNA
many	TRBJ2-7	.	TRBV15	CATSRDGGGVLYEQYF	TGTGCCACCAGCAGAGATGGTGGCGGGGTCCTTTACGAGCAGTACTTC
.	TRBJ2-7	.	TRBV24-1	CATSEGRLDEQYF	TGTGCCACCAGTGAAGGGAGGCTGGACGAGCAGTACTTC
many	TRBJ2-1	TRBD1	TRBV6-5	CASSYSTGVYNEQFF	TGTGCCAGCAGTTACTCGACAGGGGTGTACAATGAGCAGTTCTTC
.	TRBJ2-1	TRBD1	TRBV15	CATSNRDRANEQFF	TGTGCCACCAGCAACCGGGACAGGGCTAATGAGCAGTTCTTC
.	TRBJ1-4	.	TRBV10-2	CATKKGQGKEKLFF	TGCGCCACCAAGAAGGGGCAGGGGAAAGAAAAACTGTTTTTT
.	TRBJ2-1	.	TRBV19	CASSMRAPLNEQFF	TGTGCCAGTAGTATGAGGGCCCCTTTGAATGAGCAGTTCTTC
many	TRBJ1-6	TRBD1	TRBV12-3/TRBV12-4	CASSLQGSPNSPLHF	TGTGCCAGCAGTCTACAGGGGTCTCCTAATTCACCCCTCCACTTT
.	TRBJ1-1	TRBD1	TRBV25-1	CASSEVVQGGEAFF	TGTGCCAGCAGTGAAGTCGTGCAGGGGGGTGAAGCTTTCTTT
once	TRBJ2-2	.	TRBV7-2	CASSFMTYGELFF	TGTGCCAGCAGCTTTATGACTTACGGGGAGCTGTTTTTT
.	TRBJ1-4	.	TRBV7-2	CASSLEPNEKLFF	TGTGCCAGCAGCTTGGAGCCTAATGAAAAACTGTTTTTT
.	TRBJ2-1	TRBD2	TRBV7-9	CASSLAASGGNEQFF	TGTGCCAGCAGCTTAGCGGCTAGCGGGGGCAATGAGCAGTTCTTC
.	TRBJ2-7	TRBD1	TRBV24-1	CATSDPDRGEQYF	TGTGCCACCAGTGACCCGGACAGGGGCGAGCAGTACTTC
.	TRBJ2-4	.	TRBV20-1	CSARPTTGRDIQYF	TGCAGTGCTAGACCCACGACTGGCAGGGACATTCAGTACTTC
.	TRBJ2-1	TRBD2	TRBV7-8	CASGLAYYNEQFF	TGTGCCAGTGGACTAGCGTACTACAATGAGCAGTTCTTC
.	TRBJ1-1	.	TRBV10-3	CASKGSAATNTEAFF	TGTGCCAGCAAAGGGTCCGCCGCAACGAACACTGAAGCTTTCTTT
.	TRBJ2-6	.	TRBV20-1	CSAKGSPSGANVLTF	TGCAGTGCTAAAGGGTCGCCCTCTGGGGCCAACGTCCTGACTTTC
many	TRBJ2-7	.	TRBV5-6	CASSDGTTREQYF	TGTGCCAGCAGCGACGGGACCACGAGAGAGCAGTACTTC
many	TRBJ1-2	.	TRBV4-3	CASSHGSTNYGYTF	TGCGCCAGCAGCCATGGCAGCACCAACTATGGCTACACCTTC
.	TRBJ2-3	.	TRBV24-1	CATSDSAGVRGTDTQYF	TGTGCCACCAGTGATTCGGCAGGGGTCAGGGGCACAGATACGCAGTATTTT
few	TRBJ1-6	.	TRBV20-1	CSATDGIAPLHF	TGCAGTGCCACCGACGGCATTGCACCCCTCCACTTT
many	TRBJ2-7	.	TRBV9	CASSVAPIPTTYDEQYF	TGTGCCAGCAGCGTAGCTCCGATACCGACAACCTACGACGAGCAGTACTTC
.	TRBJ1-2	TRBD1	TRBV19	CATRTGSYGYTF	TGTGCCACCCGGACAGGGAGCTATGGCTACACCTTC
.	TRBJ1-5	.	TRBV19	CASRDVNRAMDQPQHF	TGTGCCAGTAGAGATGTCAACAGGGCGATGGATCAGCCCCAGCATTTT
.	TRBJ2-1	.	TRBV6-4	CASSEDSSYNEQFF	TGTGCCAGCAGTGAAGACAGCTCCTACAATGAGCAGTTCTTC
once	TRBJ2-7	.	TRBV7-2	CASSLAIVRQDYEQYF	TGTGCCAGCAGCTTAGCTATCGTACGGCAAGACTACGAGCAGTACTTC
.	TRBJ2-3	.	TRBV7-9	CASSFGVQGDTQYF	TGTGCCAGCAGCTTCGGGGTGCAAGGGGATACGCAGTATTTT
.	TRBJ1-1	.	TRBV29-1	CSARVGGADTEAFF	TGCAGTGCTAGAGTTGGGGGCGCTGACACTGAAGCTTTCTTT
.	TRBJ1-2	.	TRBV12-3/TRBV12-4	CASSFAVSGGGYTF	TGTGCCAGCAGCTTTGCGGTGTCTGGCGGTGGCTACACCTTC